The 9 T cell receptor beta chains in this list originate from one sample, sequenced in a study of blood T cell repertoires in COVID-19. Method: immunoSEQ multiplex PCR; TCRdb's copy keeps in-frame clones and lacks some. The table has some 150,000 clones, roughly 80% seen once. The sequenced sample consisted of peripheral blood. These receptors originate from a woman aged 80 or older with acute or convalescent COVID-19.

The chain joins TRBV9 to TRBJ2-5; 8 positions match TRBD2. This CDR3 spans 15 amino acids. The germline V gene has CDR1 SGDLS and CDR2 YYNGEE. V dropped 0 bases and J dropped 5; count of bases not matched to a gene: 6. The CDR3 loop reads CASSVDTGGRETQYF. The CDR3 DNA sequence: TGTGCCAGCAGCGTAGACACGGGAGGGCGGGAGACCCAGTACTTC.

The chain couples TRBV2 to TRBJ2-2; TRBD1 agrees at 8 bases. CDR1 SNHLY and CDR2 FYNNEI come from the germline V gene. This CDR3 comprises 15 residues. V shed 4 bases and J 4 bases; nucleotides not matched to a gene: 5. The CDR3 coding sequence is TGTGCCAGCAGTGGACAGGGGACGAGCACCGGGGAGCTGTTTTTT. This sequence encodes CASSGQGTSTGELFF.

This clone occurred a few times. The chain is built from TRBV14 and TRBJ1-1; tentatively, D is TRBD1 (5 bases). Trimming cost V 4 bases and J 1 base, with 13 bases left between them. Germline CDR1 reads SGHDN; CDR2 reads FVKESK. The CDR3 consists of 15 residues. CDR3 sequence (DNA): TGTGCCAGCAGCCGGGGACTCATACAGAACACTGAAGCTTTCTTT. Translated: CASSRGLIQNTEAFF.

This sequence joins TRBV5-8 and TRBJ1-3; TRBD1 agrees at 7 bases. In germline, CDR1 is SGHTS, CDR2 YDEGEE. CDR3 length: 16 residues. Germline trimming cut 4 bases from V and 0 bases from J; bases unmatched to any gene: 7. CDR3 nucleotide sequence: TGTGCCAGCAGCGAGGGACAGTTCAGCTCTGGAAACACCATATATTTT. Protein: CASSEGQFSSGNTIYF.

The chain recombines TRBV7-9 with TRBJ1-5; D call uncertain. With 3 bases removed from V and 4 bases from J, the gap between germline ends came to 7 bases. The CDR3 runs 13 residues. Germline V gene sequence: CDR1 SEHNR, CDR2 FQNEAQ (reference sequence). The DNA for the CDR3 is TGTGCCAGCAGCTTCGGTGAGAATCAGCCCCAGCATTTT. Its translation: CASSFGENQPQHF.

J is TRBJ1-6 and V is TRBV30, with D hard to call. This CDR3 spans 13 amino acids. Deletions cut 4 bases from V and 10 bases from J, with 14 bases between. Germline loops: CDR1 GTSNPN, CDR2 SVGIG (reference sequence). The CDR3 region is CAWTETEGSPLHF. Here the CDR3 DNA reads TGTGCCTGGACGGAAACCGAGGGCTCACCCCTCCACTTT.

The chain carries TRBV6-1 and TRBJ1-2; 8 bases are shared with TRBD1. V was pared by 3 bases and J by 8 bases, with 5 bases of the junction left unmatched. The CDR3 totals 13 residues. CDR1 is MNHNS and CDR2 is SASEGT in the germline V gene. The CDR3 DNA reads TGTGCCAGCAGTGAGACAGGGGTGAGGGGCTACACCTTC. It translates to CASSETGVRGYTF.

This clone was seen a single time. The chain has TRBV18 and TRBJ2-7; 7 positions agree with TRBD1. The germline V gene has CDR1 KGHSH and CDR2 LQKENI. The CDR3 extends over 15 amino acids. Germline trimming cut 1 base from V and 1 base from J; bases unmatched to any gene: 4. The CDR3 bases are TGTGCCAGCTCACCACGACAGGGAAAGTCCTACGAGCAGTACTTC. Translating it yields CASSPRQGKSYEQYF.

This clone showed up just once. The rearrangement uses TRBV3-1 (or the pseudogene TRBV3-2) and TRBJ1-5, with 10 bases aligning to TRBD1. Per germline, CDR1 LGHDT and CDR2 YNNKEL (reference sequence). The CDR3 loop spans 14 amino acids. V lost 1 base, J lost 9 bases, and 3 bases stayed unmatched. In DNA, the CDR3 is TGTGCCAGCAGCCAAGGACAGGGGGCATGGCCCCAGCATTTT. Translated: CASSQGQGAWPQHF.